Below are 14 T cell receptor beta chains sequenced from a single sample in a study of OX40 agonist ivuxolimab in advanced cancers. Sequencing used immunoSEQ multiplex PCR; TCRdb keeps in-frame clones, though not all of them. This sample has about 70,000 clones, with around nine tenths found just once. Material: CD4+ or CD8+ T cells sorted from blood, obtained in a trial of the OX40 agonist ivuxolimab. The receptor set was obtained from an adult with an advanced solid tumor such as melanoma, head and neck, liver or kidney cancer.

The rearrangement uses TRBV30 and TRBJ2-2; D is undetermined. CDR3 length: 16 amino acids. V was cut by 4 bases and J by 4 bases, with 19 bases left in between. Germline loops: CDR1 GTSNPN, CDR2 SVGIG (reference sequence). In DNA, the CDR3 is TGTGCCTGGACTTGGACGGAGCCGAAAGGCACCGGGGAGCTGTTTTTT. Its protein product is CAWTWTEPKGTGELFF.

Only one count was recorded for this clone. The chain couples TRBV28 to TRBJ2-7, with D perhaps matching TRBD1 (6 bases). CDR3 length: 14 residues. The germline CDR1 and CDR2 sequences are MDHEN and SYDVKM. V lost 7 bases, J lost 0 bases, and 13 bases lay in between. The CDR3 sequence: CASTPAGASYEQYF. Here the CDR3 DNA reads TGTGCCAGCACGCCAGCAGGGGCCTCCTACGAGCAGTACTTC.

This clone is a singleton in its sample. This chain links TRBV5-1 with TRBJ1-1; 7 nucleotides align to TRBD1. CDR1 and CDR2 from the germline V gene are SGHRS and YFSETQ. This CDR3 has 14 residues. V shed 6 bases and J 1 base; nucleotides not matched to a gene: 6. DNA of the CDR3: TGCGCCAGCACCTACCGACAGGGGAACACTGAAGCTTTCTTT. Its translation: CASTYRQGNTEAFF.

A single count supports this clone. The chain uses TRBV13 and TRBJ2-7, with TRBD2 identical over 10 bases. Germline loops: CDR1 PRHDT, CDR2 FYEKMQ (reference sequence). This CDR3 has 16 residues. Trimming took 5 bases from V and 0 from J; bases not matched to a gene: 7. CDR3 coding DNA: TGTGCCAGCAGCCCACGGAGCGGGGGGGACTCCTACGAGCAGTACTTC. This gives the protein CASSPRSGGDSYEQYF.

The chain recombines TRBV7-9 with TRBJ1-5; 7 bases agree with TRBD1. Per the germline V gene, CDR1 is SEHNR and CDR2 is FQNEAQ (reference sequence). The ends lost 4 bases at V and 3 bases at J; junction bases unmatched: 3. The CDR3 is 14 amino acids. The CDR3 DNA sequence: TGTGCCAGCAGCTCGACAGGGAACAATCAGCCCCAGCATTTT. Translating gives CASSSTGNNQPQHF. The full variable domain, with the rest looked up from reference TRBV7-9 and TRBJ1-5, is DTGVSQNPRHKITKRGQNVTFRCDPISEHNRLYWYRQTLGQGPEFLTYFQNEAQLEKSRLLSDRFSAERPKGSFSTLEIQRTEQGDSAMYLCASSSTGNNQPQHFGDGTRLSIL.

V and J are TRBV11-2 and TRBJ2-6; the D is unclear. Trimming took 0 bases from V and 0 from J, leaving 9 bases between them. CDR3 size: 17 residues. Germline values: CDR1 SGHAT, CDR2 FQNNGV. Here the CDR3 reads CASSLDAEHSGANVLTF. CDR3 in DNA: TGTGCCAGCAGCTTAGATGCCGAGCACTCTGGGGCCAACGTCCTGACTTTC.

The rearrangement joins TRBV9 to TRBJ2-1, with D tentatively TRBD2 (5 bases). The CDR3 is 15 residues long. Germline values: CDR1 SGDLS, CDR2 YYNGEE. V lost 5 bases and J 3 bases, leaving 15 bases between the germline ends. CDR3 protein: CASSAGGAYYNEQFF. CDR3 DNA: TGTGCCAGCAGTGCGGGCGGAGCTTACTACAATGAGCAGTTCTTC.

This chain links TRBV6-1 with TRBJ2-2; no clear D gene. V was clipped by 1 base and J by 3 bases, with 6 bases between them. In germline, CDR1 is MNHNS, CDR2 SASEGT. This CDR3 comprises 14 residues. The CDR3 DNA follows: TGTGCCAGCAGTGAAGGACGGTACACCGGGGAGCTGTTTTTT. Amino acids: CASSEGRYTGELFF.

The chain couples TRBV19 to TRBJ2-7; 8 bases align to TRBD2. Germline V CDR1 and CDR2: LNHDA, SQIVND (reference sequence). This CDR3 region has 13 residues. Losses at the gene ends were 4 bases for V and 1 base for J; bases not matched to a gene: 0. The CDR3 bases are TGTGCCAGTAGTAGCGGGGGGTCCTACGAGCAGTACTTC. Translating gives CASSSGGSYEQYF.

The rearrangement links TRBV5-6 to TRBJ2-5; 8 nucleotides agree with TRBD1. Trimming cost V 5 bases and J 6 bases; bases outside gene matches: 6. CDR3 length equals 13 residues. Germline loops: CDR1 SGHDT, CDR2 YYEEEE. Here the CDR3 reads CASSPTGGKTQYF. CDR3 sequence (DNA): TGTGCCAGCAGTCCAACAGGGGGAAAGACCCAGTACTTC.

The gene calls are TRBV6-4 and TRBJ2-1; TRBD2 aligns across 9 bases. Germline values: CDR1 MRHNA, CDR2 SNTAGT. V trimming: 2 bases; J trimming: 9 bases; junction bases outside the gene matches: 5. This CDR3 is 14 amino acids long. CDR3 residues: CASSDAGTSSEQFF. CDR3 coding DNA: TGTGCCAGCAGTGACGCGGGGACTAGCAGTGAGCAGTTCTTC.

V and J are TRBV11-2 and TRBJ2-3; the match to TRBD2 covers 12 bases. The CDR3 loop spans 14 amino acids. The trim removed 7 bases at V and 6 bases at J, leaving 5 bases unmatched. From germline, CDR1 is SGHAT and CDR2 FQNNGV. The CDR3 is CASTLAGGRDTQYF. CDR3 nucleotides: TGTGCCAGCACCCTAGCGGGGGGGCGGGATACGCAGTATTTT.

The chain links TRBV7-9 to TRBJ2-3, with D perhaps matching TRBD1 (5 bases). The V end lost 5 bases, the J end lost 6 bases, and 9 bases lay between the germline ends. The CDR3 has 12 residues. Germline V lookup: CDR1 SEHNR, CDR2 FQNEAQ (reference sequence). The CDR3 loop is CASSPPGDTQYF. The CDR3 DNA is TGTGCCAGCAGCCCGCCAGGGGATACGCAGTATTTT.

As concerns this clone: An end of the junction does not agree with germline; a read error may underlie this. The chain is built from TRBV7-9 and TRBJ2-7; D is unresolved. This CDR3 comprises 12 residues. Germline lookup yields CDR1 SEHNR and CDR2 FQNEAQ (reference sequence). The CDR3 DNA reads TGTGCCAGCAGTTTAGATAACTACGAGCAGTACTTC. This gives the protein CASSLDNYEQYF.